The next 29 T cell receptor beta chains were all read from a single sample in a study of spatial heterogeneity in lung cancer. TCRdb called the 5' RACE reads again in MiXCR, with one record for every CDR3 protein. This table has approximately 11,000 distinct CDR3 sequences, around 3.9% appearing once. The time point here: sample taken at primary tumor resection. Material for sequencing was whole RNA from tumor, nontumor lung or frozen PBMC, left unsorted. This material consisted of normal lung tissue next to the tumor, taken at surgery. The receptors originated from a male donor with early-stage non-small cell lung cancer.

Turning to this clonotype: This beta chain is off target for a library built for alpha chains, so its abundance means little. This sequence joins TRBV2 and TRBJ1-1, with TRBD1 matching 7 bases. This CDR3 region has 15 residues. The J segment lost 1 base and the V segment lost 4 bases, leaving 6 bases of the junction unmatched. Germline V gene sequence: CDR1 SNHLY, CDR2 FYNNEI. The CDR3 is CASSAGQWGNTEAFF. CDR3 coding DNA: TGTGCCAGCAGTGCGGGACAGTGGGGGAACACTGAAGCTTTCTTT.

This clonotype occurred many times. Little can be read into the size of this beta chain, an off-target read in a library designed for alpha chains. The rearrangement joins TRBV6-1 to TRBJ2-7; D is perhaps TRBD2 (6 bases). CDR1 is MNHNS and CDR2 is SASEGT in the germline V gene. This CDR3 is 14 amino acids long. The V and J ends lost 5 bases and 3 bases respectively, with 14 bases between them. Here the CDR3 DNA reads TGTGCCAGCAGTAACTCGGGGGTAAACTACGAGCAGTACTTC. Residues: CASSNSGVNYEQYF.

This clonotype has a count of ten or more. Because the library targeted alpha chains, this beta chain is an off-target read whose size means little. The chain links TRBV6-1 to TRBJ2-3; D gene ambiguous. There are 13 residues in the CDR3. V lost 4 bases and J 0 bases, leaving 5 bases between the germline ends. In germline, CDR1 is MNHNS, CDR2 SASEGT. The CDR3 reads CASSVYSTDTQYF. In DNA form, the CDR3 reads TGTGCCAGCAGTGTTTACAGCACAGATACGCAGTATTTT.

Worth noting for this clonotype: Because the library targeted alpha chains, this beta chain is an off-target read whose size means little. The chain combines TRBV20-1 with TRBJ2-1; 7 bases are shared with TRBD2. This CDR3 is 15 amino acids long. The ends lost 6 bases at V and 6 bases at J; junction bases unmatched: 14. Germline loops: CDR1 DFQATT, CDR2 SNEGSKA (reference sequence). CDR3 coding DNA: TGCAGTGCCCCCGAAGGGCTAGCGGCCTTCAATGAGCAGTTCTTC. Protein: CSAPEGLAAFNEQFF.

This clonotype was recorded at least ten times. Since the library was made to target alpha chains, this beta chain is a stray read and its abundance is not meaningful. V gene TRBV7-8 combines with J gene TRBJ1-2; D gene ambiguous. There are 16 residues in the CDR3. Per the germline V gene, CDR1 is SGHVS and CDR2 is FQNEAQ. V lost 5 bases and J 7 bases, leaving 23 bases between the germline ends. CDR3 in amino acids: CASSLRNGLLGSGYTF. In DNA, the CDR3 is TGTGCCAGCAGCCTTAGAAACGGACTCCTGGGCTCTGGCTACACCTTC.

This clonotype was picked up many times. A junction end diverges from the germline sequence, so it may reflect a read error. This beta chain appears as a stray read in a library generated for alpha chains; its size is not informative. For the CDR3, the DNA is TGTGCCAGCAGTTACGGAGCCTCCGGGGAGCTTTTTTTT. Translating gives CASSYGASGELFF. The chain has TRBV6-5 and TRBJ2-2; a possible D gene is TRBD2 (5 bases). Germline V gene sequence: CDR1 MNHEY, CDR2 SVGAGI. CDR3 length equals 13 residues.

This clonotype is termed medium-sized (0.01 to 0.1%). This beta chain is a stray sequence in a library constructed for alpha chains; its clone size is not meaningful. The J gene is TRBJ2-2, the V gene TRBV6-5, with D perhaps TRBD1 or TRBD2 (5 bases each). CDR1 MNHEY and CDR2 SVGAGI come from the germline V gene. The ends were cut back, 7 bases at V and 1 base at J, with 19 bases in the middle. CDR3 length: 17 amino acids. The CDR3 DNA reads TGTGCCAGCACCTCAATGGGGGTGGCACGGAACACCGGGGAGCTGTTTTTT. Translating gives CASTSMGVARNTGELFF.

This clonotype is deemed medium-sized (0.01 to 0.1%). This beta chain is a stray read from a library made for alpha chains; its abundance is not meaningful. The V and J genes are TRBV27 and TRBJ1-6, with a possible D match to TRBD1 (6 bases). This CDR3 spans 15 amino acids. V lost 6 bases and J 6 bases, leaving 15 bases between the germline ends. The germline gives CDR1 MNHEY, CDR2 SMNVEV (reference sequence). This CDR3 reads CASSLTRQANSPLHF. The CDR3 nucleotides read TGTGCCAGCAGCCTTACCCGACAGGCTAATTCACCCCTCCACTTT.

With respect to this clonotype: This beta chain is a stray sequence in a library constructed for alpha chains; its clone size is not meaningful. The chain recombines TRBV5-1 with TRBJ2-7; 8 bases align to TRBD2. Germline CDR1 SGHRS, CDR2 YFSETQ. CDR3 length: 18 amino acids. Trimming at V came to 4 bases and at J to 2 bases, leaving 17 bases not matched to a gene. The CDR3, as DNA: TGCGCCAGCAGCGTGGAGGTACCAGCGGGAGTCCGTACCTACGAGCAGTACTTC. Residues: CASSVEVPAGVRTYEQYF.

This clonotype has ten or more counts. This beta chain is a stray read from a library made for alpha chains; its abundance is not meaningful. CDR3 amino acids: CASSQESGGPGDTQYF. CDR3 nucleotides: TGTGCCAGCAGCCAAGAATCGGGAGGGCCAGGAGATACGCAGTATTTT. The gene calls are TRBV4-2 and TRBJ2-3; 8 bases map to TRBD2. Germline values: CDR1 LGHNA, CDR2 YNFKEQ. This CDR3 contains 16 residues. Trimming cost V 0 bases and J 5 bases; bases outside gene matches: 7.

This clonotype has a count of ten or more. This beta chain is an unintended read in a library built for alpha chains; its size means little. The rearrangement links TRBV6-1 to TRBJ2-7; 7 bases fit TRBD2. The CDR3 has 15 amino acids. V was clipped by 2 bases and J by 2 bases; unmatched bases: 6. Germline loops: CDR1 MNHNS, CDR2 SASEGT. CDR3 bases: TGTGCCAGCAGTGAAATTGGGGGGGGTCCCTACGAGCAGTACTTC. Encoded protein: CASSEIGGGPYEQYF.

Comments on this clonotype: This beta chain came through as a stray read in a library set up for alpha chains, and its size says little. This chain joins TRBV11-2 and TRBJ2-5; 8 bases agree with TRBD2. In germline, CDR1 is SGHAT, CDR2 FQNNGV. The CDR3 is 15 residues long. V dropped 1 base and J dropped 1; count of bases not matched to a gene: 2. The CDR3 DNA reads TGTGCCAGCAGCTTAGCGGGGGGGCCCCAAGAGACCCAGTACTTC. Amino acid sequence: CASSLAGGPQETQYF.

This clonotype has ten or more counts. Found in a library prepared for alpha chains, this beta chain is an off-target read, and its abundance has little meaning. V is TRBV9 and J is TRBJ2-2; no firm D call. Between the trimmed V and J ends, which lost 4 bases and 6 bases, there was a span of 16 bases. Germline CDR1 and CDR2: SGDLS and YYNGEE. The CDR3 consists of 15 residues. The CDR3 sequence: CASSSNSGSPGELFF. CDR3 DNA sequence: TGTGCCAGCAGCTCGAATTCCGGAAGTCCCGGGGAGCTGTTTTTT.

By its share, this clonotype is medium-sized (0.01 to 0.1%). This beta chain is a stray read from a library made for alpha chains; its abundance is not meaningful. V and J are TRBV6-2 or TRBV6-3 and TRBJ1-1, with D maybe TRBD1 (5 bases). CDR1 and CDR2 from the germline V gene are MNHEY and SVGEGT. The CDR3 runs to 15 residues. Trimming stripped 2 bases from V and 1 base from J, with 11 bases between. Here the CDR3 reads CASSYNPRANTEAFF. CDR3 bases: TGTGCCAGCAGTTACAACCCCAGGGCGAACACTGAAGCTTTCTTT.

The table lists this clonotype with many counts. Being off target in a library aimed at alpha chains, this beta chain has a size of little meaning. This chain connects TRBV7-9 to TRBJ2-1; 7 nucleotides line up with TRBD2. The CDR3 is 15 amino acids. Per germline, CDR1 SEHNR and CDR2 FQNEAQ (reference sequence). The V gene end was trimmed by 4 bases and the J gene end by 11 bases; junction bases not matched to a gene: 14. The CDR3 here is CASSSTMGGTFQQFF. Here the CDR3 DNA reads TGTGCCAGCAGCTCAACAATGGGGGGGACCTTTCAGCAGTTCTTC.

This clonotype was detected ten times or more. The library was built for alpha chains, so this beta chain is an off-target read and its size means little. This chain joins TRBV9 and TRBJ2-3; 9 bases match TRBD2. V lost 3 bases and J lost 2; bases outside the gene matches: 10. CDR3 size: 17 residues. CDR1 and CDR2 (germline): SGDLS, YYNGEE. CDR3 amino acids: CASSAPGLAIFTDTQYF. The CDR3 bases are TGTGCCAGCAGCGCCCCGGGACTAGCTATATTCACAGATACGCAGTATTTT.

Judged by abundance, this clonotype is medium-sized. With the library built for alpha chains, this beta chain is off target and its frequency is not meaningful. The chain has TRBV14 and TRBJ1-2, with 9 bases lining up with TRBD1. This CDR3 is 15 amino acids long. Losses at the gene ends were 3 bases for V and 5 bases for J; bases not matched to a gene: 7. The germline gives CDR1 SGHDN, CDR2 FVKESK. The CDR3 DNA follows: TGTGCCAGCAGCCAGTCACAGGGGGCCTGGTATGGCTACACCTTC. It translates to CASSQSQGAWYGYTF.

The table lists this clonotype with many counts. The library was built for alpha chains, so this beta chain is an off-target read and its size means little. The chain recombines TRBV6-6 with TRBJ1-2, with a weak D call TRBD1 (6 bases). The CDR3 covers 12 residues. V lost 5 bases and J 8 bases, leaving 12 bases between the germline ends. Germline loops: CDR1 MNHNY, CDR2 SVGAGI (reference sequence). The DNA for the CDR3 is TGTGCCAGCAGTCCAACAGGGTACGGCTACACCTTC. Amino acid sequence: CASSPTGYGYTF.

Turning to this clonotype: Because the library targeted alpha chains, this beta chain is an off-target read whose size means little. CDR3 coding DNA: TGCAGTGCTAGACCAACGGACATCCTAACCTACGAGCAGTACTTC. Encoded protein: CSARPTDILTYEQYF. This chain uses TRBV20-1 with TRBJ2-7; possible D gene TRBD1, 5 bases. The CDR3 runs to 15 residues. Germline V CDR1 and CDR2: DFQATT, SNEGSKA (reference sequence). V dropped 2 bases and J dropped 2 bases, with 16 bases sitting between them.

This clonotype appeared many times. This beta chain is off target for a library built for alpha chains, so its abundance means little. The chain links TRBV10-3 to TRBJ1-1; D is ambiguous. CDR1 is ENHRY, CDR2 SYGVKD, per germline. Between the trimmed V and J ends, which lost 6 bases and 0 bases, there was a span of 5 bases. The length of the CDR3 is 12 residues. CDR3 sequence (DNA): TGTGCCATCAGACAGATGAACACTGAAGCTTTCTTT. It codes for CAIRQMNTEAFF.

This clonotype appeared many times. This beta chain lies outside the target of a library built for alpha chains; its clone size means little. V usage is TRBV28 and J usage is TRBJ2-5; D call uncertain. The CDR3 runs 14 residues. Trimming removed 3 bases from V and 1 base from J, with 9 bases in between. The V gene's germline CDR1 is MDHEN and CDR2 SYDVKM. The CDR3, as DNA: TGTGCCAGCAGTTTCGATGGGGTCCAAGAGACCCAGTACTTC. It specifies CASSFDGVQETQYF.

This clonotype is deemed medium-sized. Within a library made for alpha chains, this beta chain is off target, and its count is uninformative. The CDR3 DNA reads as TGTGCCAGCAGTTTATTCGCGGGTACGGAGGAAGCTTTCTTT. Protein sequence: CASSLFAGTEEAFF. The gene calls are TRBV27 and TRBJ1-1; unclear D gene. Germline V CDR1 and CDR2: MNHEY, SMNVEV (reference sequence). Trimming took 1 base from V and 8 from J, leaving 14 bases between them. CDR3 size: 14 residues.

As to this clonotype: This beta chain is an unintended read in a library built for alpha chains; its size means little. This chain joins TRBV6-2 or TRBV6-3 and TRBJ2-2, with unresolved D. Germline V CDR1 and CDR2: MNHEY, SVGEGT. The CDR3 contains 15 residues. Trimming left V 4 bases short and J 2 bases short, with 11 bases between. CDR3 region: CASSWFGGNTGELFF. CDR3 in DNA: TGTGCCAGCAGTTGGTTCGGCGGTAACACCGGGGAGCTGTTTTTT.

This clonotype was observed at least ten times. Since the library was made to target alpha chains, this beta chain is a stray read and its abundance is not meaningful. The rearrangement uses TRBV19 and TRBJ2-6, with 7 bases that match TRBD1. The V and J ends lost 6 bases and 8 bases, in that order; junction bases with no gene match: 4. Germline loops: CDR1 LNHDA, CDR2 SQIVND (reference sequence). The CDR3 has 13 residues. For the CDR3, the DNA is TGTGCCAGTAGGCACAGGGGATCCAACGTCCTGACTTTC. It is translated as CASRHRGSNVLTF.

This clonotype was seen more than once but under ten times. Within a library made for alpha chains, this beta chain is off target, and its count is uninformative. This chain connects TRBV27 to TRBJ1-2; tentative D call: TRBD1 (6 bases). Germline V gene lookup returns CDR1 MNHEY and CDR2 SMNVEV (reference sequence). The CDR3 contains 14 residues. V was pared by 2 bases and J by 7 bases, with 14 bases between. The CDR3 here is CASSLQGRASGYTF. CDR3 coding DNA: TGTGCCAGCAGTTTACAGGGGAGGGCCTCTGGCTACACCTTC.

Ten or more counts support this clonotype. Little can be read into the size of this beta chain, an off-target read in a library designed for alpha chains. The chain recombines TRBV7-2 with TRBJ2-5; TRBD1 or TRBD2 may be the D gene (5 bases each). Looked up from germline, CDR1 is SGHTA and CDR2 is FQGNSA. This CDR3 is built from 15 residues. V was cut by 1 base and J by 4 bases, with 13 bases left in between. The CDR3 nucleotides read TGTGCCAGCAGCTTAGATCTGTCAGGGACAGAGACCCAGTACTTC. Its protein product is CASSLDLSGTETQYF.

This clonotype was recorded at least ten times. This beta chain is off target for a library built for alpha chains, so its abundance means little. The chain has TRBV27 and TRBJ2-3; 7 bases fit TRBD2. Germline CDR1 is MNHEY and CDR2 is SMNVEV (reference sequence). V lost 7 bases and J lost 2; bases outside the gene matches: 9. This CDR3 spans 15 amino acids. CDR3 DNA sequence: TGTGCCAGCATTTCGACTAGCCCCCTCACAGATACGCAGTATTTT. This translates into CASISTSPLTDTQYF.

By proportion, this clonotype is medium-sized. Since it is a stray read in a library aimed at alpha chains, this beta chain has a size that is not meaningful. V and J are TRBV28 and TRBJ2-7, with TRBD2 matching 13 bases. Germline CDR1 and CDR2: MDHEN and SYDVKM. The CDR3 contains 17 residues. Trimming removed 4 bases from V and 3 bases from J; junction bases left unmatched: 9. This CDR3 reads CASSSLPGTSGNYEQYF. For the CDR3, the DNA is TGTGCCAGCAGTTCCCTCCCTGGGACTAGCGGGAACTACGAGCAGTACTTC.

This clonotype was seen more than once but under ten times. Found in a library prepared for alpha chains, this beta chain is an off-target read, and its abundance has little meaning. The chain couples TRBV20-1 to TRBJ2-5; the D gene is possibly TRBD2 (5 bases). The CDR3 totals 12 residues. Looked up from germline, CDR1 is DFQATT and CDR2 is SNEGSKA (reference sequence). Trimming pared 3 bases from V and 3 bases from J, leaving 8 bases between. CDR3 loop: CSASVREETQYF. CDR3 nucleotides: TGCAGTGCTAGTGTGCGGGAAGAGACCCAGTACTTC.